Sequencing of this T cell receptor (beta chain) was carried out in a study of long-term antiretroviral therapy in people with HIV. As regards this clone: Its target is not known.

Study-wide results and limits: The study collected blood between about 2003 and 2018, possibly under older ART regimens. Post-treatment diversity went higher with ART but stayed below transplant donor controls.

None of the participants with HIV were treated outside the United States. Researchers ran immunoSEQ v3.0 at survey level. Sequencing was performed with immunoSEQ multiplex PCR; in TCRdb, only in-frame clones are kept and a portion is missing. The sample includes 25,000 or so clones, just under 80% of them seen just once. This CDR3 is built from 14 residues. V lost 4 bases, J lost 5 bases, and 7 bases stayed unmatched. This clonotype originated in a man aged 18 to 30 with HIV. The sequencing here drew on unsorted PBMCs, taken 1.5 years before starting antiretroviral therapy. The chain joins TRBV5-3 to TRBJ1-2, with TRBD1 matching 8 bases. TRBV5-3 is known as an ORF, though its function is uncertain. DNA of the CDR3: TGTGCCAGAAGCCAAGGGACAGGCCCTTATGGCTACACCTTC. Translated: CARSQGTGPYGYTF.